The source of this T cell receptor (beta chain) is a study of T cell repertoires in cytomegalovirus infection (dated 2019 in TCRdb). Some background on the complete study: Because public TCR beta signatures pointed to carriage of CMV infection together with the matching HLA type, the HLA type of each donor mattered for the analysis.

General conclusions and limits of the study: In both this cohort and an independent cohort of a few hundred donors, the cumulative frequency of public TCR beta family members distinguished carriers of CMV infection plus the relevant HLA type. The ex vivo response was dominated by HLA-C-restricted CMV-specific TCR beta clonotypes, and the single most frequent clonotype in two of eight donors was supplied by these HLA-C-restricted clonotypes.

Concerning this clonotype: Its recognized antigen is unknown. Qualities for individual bases were not recorded, and no much larger clone is one base off.

Taken from cysteine to phenylalanine, the CDR3 has 17 residues. Only the CDR3 region is kept as DNA, spanning 51 bases read in frame from base 1. V is shortened by 0 bases, J by 1 base, and the region joining them spans 15 bases. CDR1 and CDR2 (SGHDN, FVKESK) derive from the germline V gene. The instrument was an Illumina HiSeq 1500. TCRdb itself trimmed the public reads at Q25 with fastp, ran MiXCR and retained productive beta chains. All rows with the same CDR3 protein become a single entry with the most common DNA and genes. The sample yields about 250,000 distinct CDR3 sequences; more than 15% were counted once. Over 40% of the sample is taken by the ten largest.

The sequencing sample was made of CD8+ T cells from PBMCs. The chain couples TRBV14 to TRBJ1-1; TRBD1 is perhaps the D gene, given 5 matching bases. The sequence derives from a human donor in good health (CMV status not recorded). Some clones in this sample may be carry-over from other donors' samples. At the DNA level, the sequence is TGTGCCAGCAGCCAAGATGCGGGGGATTGGAGGAACACTGAAGCTTTCTTT. This is translated as CASSQDAGDWRNTEAFF. When the CDR3 is completed using the reference TRBV14 and TRBJ1-1 genes on either side, the full variable domain is EAGVTQFPSHSVIEKGQTVTLRCDPISGHDNLYWYRRVMGKEIKFLLHFVKESKQDESGMPNNRFLAERTGGTYSTLKVQPAELEDSGVYFCASSQDAGDWRNTEAFFGQGTRLTVV.